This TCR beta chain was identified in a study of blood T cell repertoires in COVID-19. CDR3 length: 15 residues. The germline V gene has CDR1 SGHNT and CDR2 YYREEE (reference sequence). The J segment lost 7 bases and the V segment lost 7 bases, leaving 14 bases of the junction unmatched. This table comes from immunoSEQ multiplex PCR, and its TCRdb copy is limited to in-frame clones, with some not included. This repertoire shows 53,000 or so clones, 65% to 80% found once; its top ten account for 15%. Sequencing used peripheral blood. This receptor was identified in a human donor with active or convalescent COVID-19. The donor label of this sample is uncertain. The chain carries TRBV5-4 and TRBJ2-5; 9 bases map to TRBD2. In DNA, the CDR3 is TGTGCCAGCTACGTAGGCGGCGGGGGGGGTAGGACCCAGTACTTC. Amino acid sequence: CASYVGGGGGRTQYF. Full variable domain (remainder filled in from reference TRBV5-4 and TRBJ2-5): ETGVTQSPTHLIKTRGQQVTLRCSSQSGHNTVSWYQQALGQGPQFIFQYYREEENGRGNFPPRFSGLQFPNYSSELNVNALELDDSALYLCASYVGGGGGRTQYFGPGTRLLVL.